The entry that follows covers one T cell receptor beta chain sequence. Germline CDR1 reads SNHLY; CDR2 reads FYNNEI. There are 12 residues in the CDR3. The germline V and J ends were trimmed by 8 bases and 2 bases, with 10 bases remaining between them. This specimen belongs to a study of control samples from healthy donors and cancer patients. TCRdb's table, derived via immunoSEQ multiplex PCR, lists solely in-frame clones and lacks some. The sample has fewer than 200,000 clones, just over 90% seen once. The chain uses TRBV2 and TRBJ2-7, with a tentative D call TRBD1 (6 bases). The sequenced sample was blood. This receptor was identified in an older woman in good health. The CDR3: CASGRQAYEQYF. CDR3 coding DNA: TGTGCCAGCGGGAGACAGGCCTACGAGCAGTACTTC.